Below are 10 T cell receptor beta chains sequenced from a single sample in a study of metastatic and nonmetastatic thyroid tumors. TCRdb used MiXCR to call clones anew from the PCR reads. Among around 40,000 clones, about 18% were seen once, and the ten largest hold 5% to 8%. Prior to thyroid surgery, none of the patients had received any treatment. Sequencing used blood. Every receptor here comes from a male donor with papillary thyroid cancer or a benign thyroid nodule (not recorded which). Some clones in this sample may be carry-over from other donors' samples.

This clone has at least ten counts. The J gene is TRBJ2-7, the V gene TRBV12-3 or TRBV12-4; D tentatively fits TRBD1 or TRBD2 (5 bases each). Trimming took 6 bases from V and 7 from J, leaving 16 bases between them. There are 13 residues in the CDR3. For the CDR3, the DNA is TGTGCCAGCAGGGTTGGGACGGCTCGGGAGCAGTACTTC. Translating gives CASRVGTAREQYF.

On this clone itself: A read error may explain this, as a much larger clone is one base away. This chain connects TRBV29-1 to TRBJ2-3; TRBD2 is a possible D gene (6 bases). V lost 3 bases and J lost 7, with 20 bases in between. CDR1 and CDR2 (germline): SQVTM, ANQGSEA. This CDR3 is 15 amino acids long. DNA of the CDR3: TGCAGCGTTGATCTGTTTAGCGGAGGCCCGTATACGCAGTATTTT. Translation gives CSVDLFSGGPYTQYF.

The chain has TRBV30 and TRBJ1-6; D possibly corresponds to TRBD1 (6 bases). V lost 0 bases and J 13 bases, leaving 10 bases between the germline ends. CDR3 length: 12 residues. Germline CDR1 and CDR2: GTSNPN and SVGIG (reference sequence). CDR3 sequence (DNA): TGTGCCTGGAGTGTATTAAGGGGGCCCCTCCACTTT. Translation: CAWSVLRGPLHF.

The CDR3 nucleotides are TGCGGCCTGGGAGGGGGCAACACCGGGGAGCTGTTTTTT. It translates to CGLGGGNTGELFF. The chain joins TRBV20-1 to TRBJ2-2, with D perhaps being TRBD1 or TRBD2 (7 bases each). The CDR3 has 13 residues. Germline values: CDR1 DFQATT, CDR2 SNEGSKA (reference sequence).

The chain employs TRBV20-1 and TRBJ1-2; D possibly corresponds to TRBD1 (6 bases). The V end was cut by 0 bases, the J end by 1 base, with 18 bases between. The CDR3 is made up of 17 amino acids. Germline V CDR1 and CDR2: DFQATT, SNEGSKA (reference sequence). The CDR3, as DNA: TGCAGTGCTAGAGATGAAGGGCGACAGGAGAGTAACTATGGCTACACCTTC. This codes for CSARDEGRQESNYGYTF.

This clone was found many times. The rearrangement uses TRBV7-2 and TRBJ2-3, with 8 bases matching TRBD2. CDR3 length: 18 residues. CDR1 is SGHTA and CDR2 is FQGNSA in the germline V gene. Trimming took 0 bases from V and 2 from J; bases not matched to a gene: 10. The CDR3 nucleotides read TGTGCCAGCAGCTTAGCGCTGGGACTAGTGGGCCCCACAGATACGCAGTATTTT. Translated, it gives CASSLALGLVGPTDTQYF.

In its sample, this clone ranks as medium-sized. V and J are TRBV10-3 and TRBJ2-7; D not certain. CDR3 length equals 15 residues. V was trimmed by 4 bases and J by 0 bases, leaving 13 bases between them. The germline CDR1 and CDR2 sequences are ENHRY and SYGVKD. CDR3 sequence: CAISVSEAYSYEQYF. The CDR3 nucleotides read TGTGCCATCAGTGTTTCTGAGGCCTACTCCTACGAGCAGTACTTC.

For this clone: One end of the junction varies from germline; a read error may be responsible. The chain is built from TRBV5-5 and TRBJ2-2; weak D call: TRBD2 (5 bases). The V gene's germline CDR1 is SGHKS and CDR2 YYEKEE (reference sequence). This CDR3 comprises 14 residues. The CDR3 DNA reads TGTTCCAGCAGCTTGGACGGGAACACCGTGGAGCTGTTTTTT. Its translation is CSSSLDGNTVELFF.

This chain connects TRBV20-1 to TRBJ2-1, with D unclear. CDR1 and CDR2 (germline): DFQATT, SNEGSKA (reference sequence). Trimming left V 3 bases short and J 15 bases short, with 18 bases between. The CDR3 extends over 12 amino acids. The CDR3 reads CSASVSEHYRFF. The CDR3 region has the DNA TGCAGTGCTAGTGTTAGTGAGCATTATCGGTTCTTC.

This clone was seen repeatedly, ten times or more. This chain uses TRBV2 with TRBJ1-5; TRBD1 might be the D (5 bases). CDR3 length equals 15 residues. Trimming shortened V by 2 bases and J by 1 base, and 9 bases separated the two germline ends. The germline V gene has CDR1 SNHLY and CDR2 FYNNEI. As DNA, the CDR3 is TGTGCCAGCAGTGAATCGGGGGGGAGCAATCAGCCCCAGCATTTT. Translating gives CASSESGGSNQPQHF.